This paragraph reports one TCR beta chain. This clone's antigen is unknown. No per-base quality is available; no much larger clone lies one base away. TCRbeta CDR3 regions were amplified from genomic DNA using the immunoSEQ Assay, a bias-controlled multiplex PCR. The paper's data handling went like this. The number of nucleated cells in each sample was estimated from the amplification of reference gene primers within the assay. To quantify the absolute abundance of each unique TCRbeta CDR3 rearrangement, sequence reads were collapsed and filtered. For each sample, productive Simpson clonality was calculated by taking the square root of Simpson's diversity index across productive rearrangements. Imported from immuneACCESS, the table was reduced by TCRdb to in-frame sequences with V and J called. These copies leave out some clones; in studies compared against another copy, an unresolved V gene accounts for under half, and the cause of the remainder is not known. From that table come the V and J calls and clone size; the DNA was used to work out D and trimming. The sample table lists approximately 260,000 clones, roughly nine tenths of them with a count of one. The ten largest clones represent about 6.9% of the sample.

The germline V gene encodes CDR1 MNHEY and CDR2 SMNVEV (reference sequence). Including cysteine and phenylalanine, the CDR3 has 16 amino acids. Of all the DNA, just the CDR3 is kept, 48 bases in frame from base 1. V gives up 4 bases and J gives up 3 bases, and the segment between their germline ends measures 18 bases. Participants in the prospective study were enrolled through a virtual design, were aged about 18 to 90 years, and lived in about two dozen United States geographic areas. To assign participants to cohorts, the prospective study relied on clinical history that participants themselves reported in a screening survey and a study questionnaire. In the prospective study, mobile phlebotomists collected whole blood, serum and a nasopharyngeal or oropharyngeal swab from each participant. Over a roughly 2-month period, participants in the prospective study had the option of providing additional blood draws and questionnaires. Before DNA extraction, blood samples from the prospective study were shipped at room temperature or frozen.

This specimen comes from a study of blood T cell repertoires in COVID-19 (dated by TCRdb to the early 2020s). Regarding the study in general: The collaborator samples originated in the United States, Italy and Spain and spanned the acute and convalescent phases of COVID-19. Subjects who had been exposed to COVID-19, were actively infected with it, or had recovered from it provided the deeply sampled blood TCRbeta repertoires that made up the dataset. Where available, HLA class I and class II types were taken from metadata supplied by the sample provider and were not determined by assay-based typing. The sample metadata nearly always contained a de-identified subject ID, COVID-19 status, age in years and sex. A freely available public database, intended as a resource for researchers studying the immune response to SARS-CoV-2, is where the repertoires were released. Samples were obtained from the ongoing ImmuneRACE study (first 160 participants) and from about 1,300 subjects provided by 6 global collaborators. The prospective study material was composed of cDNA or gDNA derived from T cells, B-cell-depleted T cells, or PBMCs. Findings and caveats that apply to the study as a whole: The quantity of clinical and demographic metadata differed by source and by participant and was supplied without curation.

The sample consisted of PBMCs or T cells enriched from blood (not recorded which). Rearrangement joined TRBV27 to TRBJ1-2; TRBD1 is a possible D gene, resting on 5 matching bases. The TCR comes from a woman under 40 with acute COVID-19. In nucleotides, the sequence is TGTGCCAGCAGTTCCTCTTGGGGGGGTGGGGACTATGGCTACACCTTC. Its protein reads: CASSSSWGGGDYGYTF.